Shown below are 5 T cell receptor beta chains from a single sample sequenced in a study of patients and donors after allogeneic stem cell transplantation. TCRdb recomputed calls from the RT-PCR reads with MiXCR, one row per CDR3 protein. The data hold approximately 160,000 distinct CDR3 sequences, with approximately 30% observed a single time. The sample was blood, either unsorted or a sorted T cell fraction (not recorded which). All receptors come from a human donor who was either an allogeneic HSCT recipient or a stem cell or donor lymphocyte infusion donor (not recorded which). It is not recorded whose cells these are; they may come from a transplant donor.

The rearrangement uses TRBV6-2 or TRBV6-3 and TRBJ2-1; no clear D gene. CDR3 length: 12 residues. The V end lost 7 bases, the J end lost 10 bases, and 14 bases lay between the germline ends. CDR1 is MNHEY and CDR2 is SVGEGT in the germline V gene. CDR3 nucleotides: TGTGCCAGCATTGGAAGTTACAGAGAGCAGTTCTTC. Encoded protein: CASIGSYREQFF.

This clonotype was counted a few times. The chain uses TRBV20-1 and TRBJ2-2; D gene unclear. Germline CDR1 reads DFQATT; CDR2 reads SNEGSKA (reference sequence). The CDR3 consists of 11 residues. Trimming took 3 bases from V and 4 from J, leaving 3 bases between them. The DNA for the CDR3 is TGCAGTGCTAGTATCACCGGGGAGCTGTTTTTT. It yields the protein CSASITGELFF.

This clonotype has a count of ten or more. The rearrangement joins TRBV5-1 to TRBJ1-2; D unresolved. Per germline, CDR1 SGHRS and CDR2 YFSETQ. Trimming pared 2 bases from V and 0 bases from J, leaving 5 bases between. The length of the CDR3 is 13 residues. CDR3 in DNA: TGCGCCAGCAGCTTCTGGCCTAACTATGGCTACACCTTC. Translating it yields CASSFWPNYGYTF. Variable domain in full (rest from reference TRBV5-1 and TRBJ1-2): KAGVTQTPRYLIKTRGQQVTLSCSPISGHRSVSWYQQTPGQGLQFLFEYFSETQRNKGNFPGRFSGRQFSNSRSEMNVSTLELGDSALYLCASSFWPNYGYTFGSGTRLTVV.

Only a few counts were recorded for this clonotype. Here the CDR3 reads CASSHFLGTSGGEQYF. In DNA, the CDR3 is TGCGCCAGCAGCCATTTTCTCGGGACTAGTGGGGGTGAGCAGTACTTC. The chain has TRBV4-1 and TRBJ2-7; 8 bases fit TRBD2. V trimming: 3 bases; J trimming: 7 bases; junction bases outside the gene matches: 14. The CDR3 has 16 amino acids. Per the germline V gene, CDR1 is MGHRA and CDR2 is YSYEKL.

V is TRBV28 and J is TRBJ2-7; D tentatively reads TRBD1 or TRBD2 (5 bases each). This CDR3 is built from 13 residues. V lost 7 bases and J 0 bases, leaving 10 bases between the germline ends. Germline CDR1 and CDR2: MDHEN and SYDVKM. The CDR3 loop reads CASTSGPSYEQYF. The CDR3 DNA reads TGTGCCAGCACCTCGGGGCCCTCCTACGAGCAGTACTTC.